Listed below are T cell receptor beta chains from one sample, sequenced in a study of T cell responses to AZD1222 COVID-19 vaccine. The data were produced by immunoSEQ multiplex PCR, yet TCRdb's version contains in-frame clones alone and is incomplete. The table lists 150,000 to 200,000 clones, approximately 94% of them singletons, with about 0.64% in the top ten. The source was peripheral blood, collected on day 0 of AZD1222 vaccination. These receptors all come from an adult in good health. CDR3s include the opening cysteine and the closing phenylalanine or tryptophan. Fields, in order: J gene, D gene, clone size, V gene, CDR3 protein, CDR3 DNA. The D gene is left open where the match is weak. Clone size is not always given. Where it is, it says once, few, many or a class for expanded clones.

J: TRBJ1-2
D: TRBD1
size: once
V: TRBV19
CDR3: CASSLGVGGLVYGYTF
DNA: TGTGCCAGTAGCCTCGGGGTAGGGGGCCTCGTCTATGGCTACACCTTC

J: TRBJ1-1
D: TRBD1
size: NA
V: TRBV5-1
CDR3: CAIDRGQVVAFF
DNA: TGCGCCATCGACAGGGGGCAGGTTGTAGCTTTCTTT

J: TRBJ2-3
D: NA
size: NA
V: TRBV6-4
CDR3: CATSEGRAGTQYF
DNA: TGTGCCACCTCTGAGGGGCGGGCAGGTACGCAGTATTTT

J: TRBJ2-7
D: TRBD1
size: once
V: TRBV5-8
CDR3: CASSGGQVLHEQYF
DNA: TGTGCCAGCAGCGGGGGACAGGTCCTCCACGAGCAGTACTTC

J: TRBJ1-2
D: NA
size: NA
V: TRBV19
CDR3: CATRDTAYGYTF
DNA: TGTGCCACCCGGGACACTGCCTATGGCTACACCTTC

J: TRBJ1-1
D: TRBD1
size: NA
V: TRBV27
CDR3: CASSHRGRVGTEAFF
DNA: TGTGCCAGCAGTCACAGGGGGCGGGTGGGGACTGAAGCTTTCTTT

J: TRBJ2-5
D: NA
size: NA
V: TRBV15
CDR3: CATSREPLTILSQETQYF
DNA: TGTGCCACCAGCAGAGAACCATTAACAATCCTCAGCCAAGAGACCCAGTACTTC

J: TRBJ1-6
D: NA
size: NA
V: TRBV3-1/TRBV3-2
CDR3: CASSQGVGGSPLHF
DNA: TGTGCCAGCAGCCAAGGGGTAGGCGGTTCCCCCCTCCACTTT

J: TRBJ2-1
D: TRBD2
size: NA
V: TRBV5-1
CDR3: CASSLGTSGSRNEQFF
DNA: TGCGCCAGCAGCCTGGGAACTAGCGGGAGTCGTAATGAGCAGTTCTTC

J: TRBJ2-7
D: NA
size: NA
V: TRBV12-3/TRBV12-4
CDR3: CASKVRGGYEQYF
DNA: TGTGCCAGCAAAGTCAGGGGAGGGTACGAGCAGTACTTC

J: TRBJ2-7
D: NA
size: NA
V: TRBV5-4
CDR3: CASSLDTYEQYF
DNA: TGTGCCAGCAGCTTGGACACCTACGAGCAGTACTTC

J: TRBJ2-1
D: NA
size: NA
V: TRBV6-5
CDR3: CASGGYNEQFF
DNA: TGTGCCAGCGGGGGGTACAATGAGCAGTTCTTC

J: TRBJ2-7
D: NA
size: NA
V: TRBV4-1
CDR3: CASSQEPGVSYEQYF
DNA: TGCGCCAGCAGCCAAGAGCCGGGAGTGTCCTACGAGCAGTACTTC

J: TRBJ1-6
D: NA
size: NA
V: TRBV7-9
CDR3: CASSLPGENSPLHF
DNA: TGTGCCAGCAGCCTCCCGGGGGAGAATTCACCCCTCCACTTT

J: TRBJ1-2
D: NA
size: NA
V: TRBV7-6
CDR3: CASSPGLTATYGYTF
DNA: TGTGCCAGCAGCCCCGGCTTGACAGCCACCTATGGCTACACCTTC

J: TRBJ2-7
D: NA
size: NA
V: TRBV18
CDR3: CASSHSGSYEQYF
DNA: TGTGCCAGCTCGCACTCCGGGAGCTACGAGCAGTACTTC

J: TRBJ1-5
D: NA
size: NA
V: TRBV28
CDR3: CASSLLRARAGNQPQHF
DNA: TGTGCCAGCAGTTTATTAAGGGCGCGGGCAGGGAATCAGCCCCAGCATTTT

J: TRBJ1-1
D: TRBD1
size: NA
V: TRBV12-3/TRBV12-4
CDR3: CASRQGERTEAFF
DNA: TGTGCCAGCAGACAGGGGGAACGGACTGAAGCTTTCTTT

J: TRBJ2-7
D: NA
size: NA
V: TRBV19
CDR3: CASSISSGVVAYEQYF
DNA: TGTGCCAGTAGTATTTCGTCGGGGGTAGTCGCCTACGAGCAGTACTTC

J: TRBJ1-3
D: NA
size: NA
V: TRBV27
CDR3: CAKSHGSAYSGNTIYF
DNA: TGTGCCAAGTCACACGGTAGCGCTTACTCTGGAAACACCATATATTTT

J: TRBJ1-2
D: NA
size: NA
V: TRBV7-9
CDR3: CASSLGFGERYGYTF
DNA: TGTGCCAGCAGCTTAGGGTTCGGAGAGCGCTATGGCTACACCTTC

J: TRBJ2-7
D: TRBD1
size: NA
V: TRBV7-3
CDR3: CASSLGSGQAYEQYF
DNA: TGTGCCAGCAGCTTAGGGTCCGGACAGGCATACGAGCAGTACTTC

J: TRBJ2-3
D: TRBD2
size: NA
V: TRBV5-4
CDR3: CASSSPGGGRDTQYF
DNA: TGTGCCAGCAGCTCCCCTGGGGGAGGGAGGGATACGCAGTATTTT

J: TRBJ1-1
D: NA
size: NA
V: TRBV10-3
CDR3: CAISESVGEAFF
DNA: TGTGCCATCAGTGAGTCGGTGGGTGAAGCTTTCTTT

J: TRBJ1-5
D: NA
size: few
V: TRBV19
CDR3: CASSIGPSNQPQHF
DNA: TGTGCCAGTAGTATCGGGCCTAGCAATCAGCCCCAGCATTTT

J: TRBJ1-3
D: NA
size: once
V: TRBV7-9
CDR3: CASSPTGNTIYF
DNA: TGTGCCAGCAGTCCGACTGGGAACACCATATATTTT

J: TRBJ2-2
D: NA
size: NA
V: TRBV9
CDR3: CASSANSGTGELFF
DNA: TGTGCCAGCAGCGCTAACAGCGGCACCGGGGAGCTGTTTTTT

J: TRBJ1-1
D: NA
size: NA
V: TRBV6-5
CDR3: CASSLKENTEAFF
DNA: TGTGCCAGCAGCCTCAAAGAGAACACTGAAGCTTTCTTT

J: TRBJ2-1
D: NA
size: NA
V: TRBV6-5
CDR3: CASSSPETRVGEQFF
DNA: TGTGCCAGCAGTTCCCCCGAAACTAGAGTTGGTGAGCAGTTCTTC

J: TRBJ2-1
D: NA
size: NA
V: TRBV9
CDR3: CASSVDLGNNEQFF
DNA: TGTGCCAGCAGCGTAGACCTAGGGAACAATGAGCAGTTCTTC

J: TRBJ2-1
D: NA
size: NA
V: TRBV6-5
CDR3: CASSYSERAREQFF
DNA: TGTGCCAGCAGTTACTCGGAAAGGGCCCGCGAGCAGTTCTTC

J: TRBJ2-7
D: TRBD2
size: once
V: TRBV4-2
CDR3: CASSQEGTAGAYEQYF
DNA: TGTGCCAGCAGCCAAGAAGGTACAGCGGGAGCCTACGAGCAGTACTTC

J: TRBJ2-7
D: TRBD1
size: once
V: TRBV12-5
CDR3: CASGFGQGAREQYF
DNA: TGTGCTAGTGGTTTCGGGCAGGGGGCACGCGAGCAGTACTTC

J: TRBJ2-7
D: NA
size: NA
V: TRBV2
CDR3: CASSHETGRAYEQYF
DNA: TGTGCCAGCAGCCACGAGACAGGGAGGGCCTACGAGCAGTACTTC

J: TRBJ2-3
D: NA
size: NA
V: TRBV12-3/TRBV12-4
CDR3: CASSLSGGLQYF
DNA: TGTGCCAGCAGTTTATCAGGGGGGTTGCAGTATTTT

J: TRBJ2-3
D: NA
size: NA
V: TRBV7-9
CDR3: CASSYTDTQYF
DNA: TGTGCCAGCAGCTACACAGATACGCAGTATTTT

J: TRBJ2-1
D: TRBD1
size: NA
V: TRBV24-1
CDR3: CATSDPDRDRPNEQFF
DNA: TGTGCCACCAGTGATCCGGACAGGGATAGGCCGAATGAGCAGTTCTTC

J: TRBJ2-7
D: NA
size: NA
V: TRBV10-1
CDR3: CASSESKFVEQYF
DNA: TGCGCCAGCAGTGAGTCGAAATTTGTCGAGCAGTACTTC

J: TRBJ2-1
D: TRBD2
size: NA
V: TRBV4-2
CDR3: CASSQQLAENNEQFF
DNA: TGTGCCAGCAGCCAACAGCTAGCGGAGAACAATGAGCAGTTCTTC

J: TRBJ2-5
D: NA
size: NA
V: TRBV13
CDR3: CASSLGQNQETQYF
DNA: TGTGCCAGCAGCTTAGGTCAGAACCAAGAGACCCAGTACTTC

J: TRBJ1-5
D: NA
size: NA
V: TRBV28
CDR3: CASSSPGAGRTDQPQHF
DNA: TGTGCCAGCAGTTCTCCGGGTGCAGGGAGGACTGATCAGCCCCAGCATTTT

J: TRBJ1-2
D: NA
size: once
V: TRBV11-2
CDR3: CASSLGAGDYGYTF
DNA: TGTGCCAGCAGCTTAGGTGCAGGGGACTATGGCTACACCTTC

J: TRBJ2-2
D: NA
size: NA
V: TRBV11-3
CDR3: CASSLERGGYTGELFF
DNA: TGTGCCAGCAGCTTAGAGAGGGGTGGTTACACCGGGGAGCTGTTTTTT

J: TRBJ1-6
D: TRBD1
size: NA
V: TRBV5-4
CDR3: CASSLEGTGTSPLHF
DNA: TGTGCCAGCAGCTTGGAGGGGACAGGGACCTCACCCCTCCACTTT

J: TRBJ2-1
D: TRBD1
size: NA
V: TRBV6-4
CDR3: CASSDRGHDEQFF
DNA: TGTGCCAGCAGTGACAGGGGGCACGATGAGCAGTTCTTC

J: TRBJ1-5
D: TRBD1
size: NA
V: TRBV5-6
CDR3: CASSSYGGQFNQPQHF
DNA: TGTGCCAGCAGCTCTTACGGGGGACAGTTCAATCAGCCCCAGCATTTT

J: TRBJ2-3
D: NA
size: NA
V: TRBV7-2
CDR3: CASSFWEVGADTQYF
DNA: TGTGCCAGCAGCTTTTGGGAAGTGGGGGCAGATACGCAGTATTTT

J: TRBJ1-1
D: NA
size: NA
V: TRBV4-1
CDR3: CASSHYTEAFF
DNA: TGCGCCAGCAGCCATTACACTGAAGCTTTCTTT

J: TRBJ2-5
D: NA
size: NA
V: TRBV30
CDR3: CAWSLSETQYF
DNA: TGTGCCTGGAGTCTTTCCGAGACCCAGTACTTC

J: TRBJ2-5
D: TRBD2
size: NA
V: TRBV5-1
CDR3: CASSLAPLAGGQETQYF
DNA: TGCGCCAGCAGCTTGGCCCCGCTAGCGGGAGGACAAGAGACCCAGTACTTC

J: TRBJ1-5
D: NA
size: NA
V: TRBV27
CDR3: CASRLTAGQPQHF
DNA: TGTGCCAGCAGATTGACAGCAGGGCAGCCCCAGCATTTT

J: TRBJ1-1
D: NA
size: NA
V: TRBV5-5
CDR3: CASSFGTSAAFF
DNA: TGTGCCAGCAGCTTCGGGACATCGGCAGCTTTCTTT

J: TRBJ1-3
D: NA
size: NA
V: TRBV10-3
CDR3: CAISELDRFSSGNTIYF
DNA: TGTGCCATCAGTGAGCTAGACAGGTTCAGCTCTGGAAACACCATATATTTT

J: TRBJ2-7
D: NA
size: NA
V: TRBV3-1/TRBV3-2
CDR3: CASSQVAGPYEQYF
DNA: TGTGCCAGCAGCCAAGTGGCAGGGCCGTACGAGCAGTACTTC

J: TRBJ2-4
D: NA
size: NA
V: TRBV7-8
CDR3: CASSFSEGNIQYF
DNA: TGTGCCAGCAGTTTCTCGGAAGGGAACATTCAGTACTTC

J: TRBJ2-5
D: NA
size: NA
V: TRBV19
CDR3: CASSEETGSVEETQYF
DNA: TGTGCCAGTAGTGAAGAAACCGGCAGCGTGGAAGAGACCCAGTACTTC

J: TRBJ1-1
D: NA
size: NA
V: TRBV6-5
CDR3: CASLGLGGAEAFF
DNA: TGTGCCAGCCTGGGCCTCGGCGGCGCTGAAGCTTTCTTT

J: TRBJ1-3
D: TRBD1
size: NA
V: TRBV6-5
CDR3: CASRRQGANTIYF
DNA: TGTGCCAGCAGACGACAGGGGGCGAACACCATATATTTT

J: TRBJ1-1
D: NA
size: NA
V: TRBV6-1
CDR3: CASSDLFLANTEAFF
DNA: TGTGCCAGCAGTGACCTTTTTTTAGCAAACACTGAAGCTTTCTTT